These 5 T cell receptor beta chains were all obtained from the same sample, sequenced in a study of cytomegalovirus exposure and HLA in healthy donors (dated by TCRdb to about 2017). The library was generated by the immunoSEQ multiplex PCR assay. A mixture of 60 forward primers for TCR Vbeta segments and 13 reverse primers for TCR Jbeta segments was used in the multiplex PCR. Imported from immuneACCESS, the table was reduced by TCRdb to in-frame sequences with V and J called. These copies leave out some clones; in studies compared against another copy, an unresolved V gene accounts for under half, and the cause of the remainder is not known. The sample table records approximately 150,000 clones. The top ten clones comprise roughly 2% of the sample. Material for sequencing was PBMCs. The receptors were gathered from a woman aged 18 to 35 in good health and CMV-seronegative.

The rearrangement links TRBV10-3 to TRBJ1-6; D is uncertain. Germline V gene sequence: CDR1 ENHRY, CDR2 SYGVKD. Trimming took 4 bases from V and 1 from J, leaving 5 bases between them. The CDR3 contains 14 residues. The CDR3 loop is CAISGRSYNSPLHF. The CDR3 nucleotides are TGTGCCATCAGTGGGCGGTCCTATAATTCACCCCTCCACTTT.

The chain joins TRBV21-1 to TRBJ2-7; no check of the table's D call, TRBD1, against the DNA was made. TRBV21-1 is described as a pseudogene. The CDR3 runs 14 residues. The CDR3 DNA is TGTGCCAGCAGCCCCCGGGACAGGGACTACGAGCAGTACTTC. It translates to CASSPRDRDYEQYF.

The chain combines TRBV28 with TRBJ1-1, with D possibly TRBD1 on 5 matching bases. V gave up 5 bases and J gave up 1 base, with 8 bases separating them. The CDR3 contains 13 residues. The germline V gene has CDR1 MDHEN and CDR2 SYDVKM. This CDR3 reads CASSRQTNTEAFF. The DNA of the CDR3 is TGTGCCAGCAGTAGACAGACGAACACTGAAGCTTTCTTT.

The CDR3 is CASSLVGTGIYQPQHF. As DNA, the CDR3 is TGTGCCAGCAGCTTAGTTGGGACAGGGATTTACCAGCCCCAGCATTTT. This chain uses TRBV7-2 with TRBJ1-5; 9 positions agree with TRBD1. The CDR3 consists of 16 residues. Germline V gives CDR1 SGHTA, CDR2 FQGNSA. Trimming removed 1 base from V and 7 bases from J; junction bases left unmatched: 8.

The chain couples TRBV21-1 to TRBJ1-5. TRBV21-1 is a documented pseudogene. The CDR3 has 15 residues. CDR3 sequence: CASSNWGTDNQPQHF. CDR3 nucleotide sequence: TGTGCCAGCAGCAATTGGGGGACTGACAATCAGCCCCAGCATTTT.